What follows are 28 T cell receptor beta chains derived from one specimen sequenced in a study of PD-1 blockade in classical Hodgkin lymphoma. TCRdb's copy holds only in-frame clones and misses some; the assay was immunoSEQ multiplex PCR. The sample has roughly 51,000 clones; around 76% are singletons. The time point is: cycle 4 day 1 (C4D1), after around six weeks of nivolumab. Every single patient, without exception, relapsed after autologous stem cell transplantation, and brentuximab vedotin exposure varied. Material: peripheral blood mononuclear cells (PBMCs), obtained before the fourth cycle of nivolumab. These receptors were obtained from a human donor with classical Hodgkin lymphoma.

The chain combines TRBV4-1 with TRBJ2-3; 7 bases align to TRBD1. Germline CDR1 MGHRA, CDR2 YSYEKL. The V and J ends lost 0 bases and 3 bases, in that order; junction bases with no gene match: 6. The CDR3 is 16 amino acids. The CDR3 region is CASSQDSFRGTDTQYF. In DNA form, the CDR3 reads TGCGCCAGCAGCCAAGACAGTTTCAGGGGGACAGATACGCAGTATTTT.

This clone has only one observation. CDR3 sequence (DNA): TGTGCCAGCAGCTTAGTGGCGGGAGGCACAGATACGCAGTATTTT. Protein product: CASSLVAGGTDTQYF. This chain links TRBV7-9 with TRBJ2-3, with 7 bases lining up with TRBD2. V lost 1 base and J lost 1; bases outside the gene matches: 2. Per germline, CDR1 SEHNR and CDR2 FQNEAQ (reference sequence). The length of the CDR3 is 15 residues.

This rearrangement joins TRBV6-1 to TRBJ2-3; TRBD1 is a possible D gene (6 bases). There are 15 residues in the CDR3. Germline CDR1 is MNHNS and CDR2 is SASEGT. The V and J ends lost 3 bases and 0 bases respectively, with 10 bases between them. The CDR3 sequence is CASSDPQGSTDTQYF. CDR3 DNA: TGTGCCAGCAGTGATCCTCAGGGGAGCACAGATACGCAGTATTTT.

This clone has a single count. The chain joins TRBV5-1 to TRBJ2-3; 10 nucleotides align to TRBD2. The J segment lost 2 bases and the V segment lost 2 bases, leaving 5 bases of the junction unmatched. Per germline, CDR1 SGHRS and CDR2 YFSETQ. The CDR3 is 16 amino acids. In DNA, the CDR3 is TGCGCCAGCAGCTTCGGACTAGCGGAGGCCACAGATACGCAGTATTTT. The encoded protein is CASSFGLAEATDTQYF.

J is TRBJ2-2 and V is TRBV19; 8 nucleotides line up with TRBD1. V shed 4 bases, J shed 6 bases, and the junction held 10 bases outside the gene matches. Germline V lookup: CDR1 LNHDA, CDR2 SQIVND (reference sequence). The CDR3 is 16 residues long. The CDR3 sequence: CASSRVWDRNAGELFF. The DNA of the CDR3 is TGTGCCAGTAGTAGAGTTTGGGACAGGAATGCCGGGGAGCTGTTTTTT. The whole variable domain, remainder taken from reference TRBV19 and TRBJ2-2, is DGGITQSPKYLFRKEGQNVTLSCEQNLNHDAMYWYRQDPGQGLRLIYYSQIVNDFQKGDIAEGYSVSREKKESFPLTVTSAQKNPTAFYLCASSRVWDRNAGELFFGEGSRLTVL.

The chain links TRBV6-6 to TRBJ1-1; no firm D call. V was clipped by 2 bases and J by 0 bases, with 13 bases between them. Germline lookup yields CDR1 MNHNY and CDR2 SVGAGI (reference sequence). The CDR3 sequence is 16 residues long. For the CDR3, the DNA is TGTGCCAGCAGTTACCCTCCGGGAGCAGTGAACACTGAAGCTTTCTTT. It translates to CASSYPPGAVNTEAFF.

V usage is TRBV27 and J usage is TRBJ2-7; 7 positions match TRBD1. The CDR3 has 13 residues. CDR1 MNHEY and CDR2 SMNVEV come from the germline V gene (reference sequence). Unmatched junction bases numbered 5, after V lost 6 bases and J lost 3 bases. The CDR3, as DNA: TGTGCCAGCAGCAAGACAGGGAACTACGAGCAGTACTTC. Translating gives CASSKTGNYEQYF.

This clone came up once. The chain joins TRBV11-2 to TRBJ2-2; D remains unclear. The V end lost 5 bases, the J end lost 7 bases, and 14 bases lay between the germline ends. Germline V gene lookup returns CDR1 SGHAT and CDR2 FQNNGV. The CDR3 has 14 amino acids. The CDR3 sequence: CASSPPAGVGELFF. Here the CDR3 DNA reads TGTGCCAGCAGCCCCCCAGCAGGAGTCGGGGAGCTGTTTTTT.

By sample fraction, this clone is large. Distinct nucleotide sequences in the sample also encode this CDR3. The V gene is TRBV7-8, the J gene TRBJ2-3, with D maybe TRBD2 (5 bases). This CDR3 is 15 amino acids long. CDR1 is SGHVS and CDR2 is FQNEAQ in the germline V gene. Between the trimmed V and J ends, which lost 1 base and 3 bases, there was a span of 11 bases. CDR3 in DNA: TGTGCCAGCAGCTTAGGTAGTGGGAGAACAGATACGCAGTATTTT. Translation gives CASSLGSGRTDTQYF.

The CDR3 sequence: CASSSDRGSREQYF. In DNA form, the CDR3 reads TGTGCCAGCAGTTCCGACAGGGGATCGAGGGAGCAGTACTTC. The V call is TRBV27, the J call TRBJ2-7; TRBD1 matches 8 bases. The CDR3 sequence is 14 residues long. V lost 4 bases and J lost 7; bases outside the gene matches: 9. Per germline, CDR1 MNHEY and CDR2 SMNVEV (reference sequence).

This chain joins TRBV4-3 and TRBJ2-1; TRBD2 matches at 9 bases. The CDR3 contains 14 residues. Germline V lookup: CDR1 LGHNA, CDR2 YSLEER. V lost 5 bases to trimming and J lost 10 bases; unmatched junction nucleotides: 9. The CDR3 loop is CASSGGLAAREQFF. The CDR3 bases are TGCGCCAGCAGCGGGGGACTAGCCGCTAGGGAGCAGTTCTTC.

Only a few counts were recorded for this clone. The rearrangement uses TRBV6-5 and TRBJ2-3, with D perhaps assigned TRBD1 or TRBD2 (5 bases each). The germline V gene encodes CDR1 MNHEY and CDR2 SVGAGI. V was pared by 6 bases and J by 4 bases, with 11 bases between. CDR3 size: 13 residues. This chain's CDR3 is CASSHGGSDTQYF. The CDR3 DNA is TGTGCCAGCAGCCATGGGGGATCAGATACGCAGTATTTT.

This sequence joins TRBV29-1 and TRBJ2-4; possibly TRBD2 for D (6 bases). V dropped 7 bases and J dropped 5 bases, with 12 bases sitting between them. This CDR3 is built from 12 residues. The germline V gene encodes CDR1 SQVTM and CDR2 ANQGSEA. As DNA, the CDR3 is TGCAGCGCGGGGGACTCGCAAAACATTCAGTACTTC. The encoded protein is CSAGDSQNIQYF.

V gene TRBV11-3 combines with J gene TRBJ2-1; TRBD2 matches 13 bases. CDR3 length equals 17 residues. Germline V lookup: CDR1 SGHNT, CDR2 YENEEA. V was clipped by 3 bases and J by 7 bases; unmatched bases: 9. CDR3 nucleotides: TGTGCCAGCAGCTTGGGGTCGGGACTAGCGGGAAAGAATGAGCAGTTCTTC. Its protein product is CASSLGSGLAGKNEQFF.

The genes are TRBV2 and TRBJ2-1; no clear D. Trimming pared 6 bases from V and 9 bases from J, leaving 15 bases between. The CDR3 is 13 residues long. CDR1 SNHLY and CDR2 FYNNEI come from the germline V gene. This CDR3 is CASSLRTRGEQFF. The CDR3 DNA sequence: TGTGCCAGCAGCCTGAGGACGCGTGGTGAGCAGTTCTTC. Full variable domain (missing parts from reference TRBV2 and TRBJ2-1): EPEVTQTPSHQVTQMGQEVILRCVPISNHLYFYWYRQILGQKVEFLVSFYNNEISEKSEIFDDQFSVERPDGSNFTLKIRSTKLEDSAMYFCASSLRTRGEQFFGPGTRLTVL.

This rearrangement joins TRBV29-1 to TRBJ2-7, with D unresolved. The CDR3 contains 13 residues. Germline V gene data show CDR1 as SQVTM and CDR2 as ANQGSEA. V was trimmed by 6 bases and J by 6 bases, leaving 18 bases between them. CDR3: CSVRPGSVREQYF. DNA of the CDR3: TGCAGCGTCAGGCCCGGTAGTGTGCGCGAGCAGTACTTC.

V usage is TRBV2 and J usage is TRBJ2-2, with a weak D call TRBD2 (6 bases). The CDR3 length is 13 residues. V was cut by 10 bases and J by 4 bases, with 13 bases left in between. Germline V gene data show CDR1 as SNHLY and CDR2 as FYNNEI. CDR3 in amino acids: CATAEGGTGELFF. In DNA, the CDR3 is TGTGCCACGGCGGAGGGAGGCACCGGGGAGCTGTTTTTT.

This chain joins TRBV10-1 and TRBJ2-7, with D maybe TRBD2 (6 bases). Deletions cut 3 bases from V and 4 bases from J, with 13 bases between. The germline CDR1 and CDR2 sequences are WNHNN and SYGVQD (reference sequence). The CDR3 has 14 residues. The CDR3 DNA follows: TGCGCCAGCAGTGAAGGCGGGGCGCGGTACGAGCAGTACTTC. It codes for CASSEGGARYEQYF.

The chain recombines TRBV7-8 with TRBJ2-4; the D gene is possibly TRBD1 (6 bases). V was pared by 1 base and J by 6 bases, with 22 bases between. The CDR3 runs 18 residues. Germline V CDR1 and CDR2: SGHVS, FQNEAQ. The CDR3 loop reads CASSLDALLHQGLNIQYF. The CDR3, as DNA: TGTGCCAGCAGCTTAGACGCATTATTGCACCAGGGGTTAAACATTCAGTACTTC.

About this clone itself: Different DNA sequences within this sample yield the same CDR3. The chain combines TRBV27 with TRBJ2-5, with D possibly matching TRBD1 (5 bases). This CDR3 comprises 13 residues. CDR1 and CDR2 from the germline V gene are MNHEY and SMNVEV (reference sequence). The V gene lost 2 bases and the J gene lost 5 bases, with 9 bases spanning the gap. The CDR3 region has the DNA TGTGCCAGCAGTTTAAGGGGCGCCGAGACCCAGTACTTC. Its translation: CASSLRGAETQYF.

This clone was detected only a few times. V gene TRBV5-6 combines with J gene TRBJ2-7; D call uncertain. The ends were cut back, 0 bases at V and 0 bases at J, with 4 bases in the middle. Germline V CDR1 and CDR2: SGHDT, YYEEEE. CDR3 length: 13 amino acids. CDR3 residues: CASSLEYSYEQYF. The DNA for the CDR3 is TGTGCCAGCAGCTTGGAGTACTCCTACGAGCAGTACTTC. The full variable domain, with the rest looked up from reference TRBV5-6 and TRBJ2-7, is DAGVTQSPTHLIKTRGQQVTLRCSPKSGHDTVSWYQQALGQGPQFIFQYYEEEERQRGNFPDRFSGHQFPNYSSELNVNALLLGDSALYLCASSLEYSYEQYFGPGTRLTVT.

This clone was recorded at least ten times. The gene calls are TRBV10-3 and TRBJ2-7, with D unclear. This CDR3 is built from 15 residues. Trimming removed 10 bases at V and 2 bases at J, with 21 bases between. Germline CDR1 and CDR2: ENHRY and SYGVKD. The CDR3 reads CATVSVDSRPYEQYF. In DNA, the CDR3 is TGTGCCACCGTATCAGTTGACTCACGGCCCTACGAGCAGTACTTC.

The chain recombines TRBV7-2 with TRBJ2-1; TRBD2 is a possible D gene (5 bases). CDR3 size: 15 residues. Per the germline V gene, CDR1 is SGHTA and CDR2 is FQGNSA. Between the trimmed V and J ends, which lost 6 bases and 4 bases, there was a span of 16 bases. DNA of the CDR3: TGTGCCAGCAGGATTCTAGAGGGCTCGTACAATGAGCAGTTCTTC. This translates into CASRILEGSYNEQFF.

The rearrangement links TRBV19 to TRBJ2-5; the D gene is possibly TRBD1 (9 bases). The CDR3 spans 15 residues. V was shortened by 9 bases and J by 4 bases, with 21 bases between the two germline ends. The germline gives CDR1 LNHDA, CDR2 SQIVND (reference sequence). The CDR3: CASTGGRAGGETQYF. CDR3 coding DNA: TGTGCCAGCACAGGGGGCCGCGCGGGAGGAGAGACCCAGTACTTC.

This rearrangement joins TRBV13 to TRBJ1-6, with D possibly being TRBD1 (6 bases). V lost 3 bases and J lost 10, with 10 bases in between. Germline CDR1 reads PRHDT; CDR2 reads FYEKMQ (reference sequence). CDR3 length equals 13 residues. CDR3 in amino acids: CASSLERGSPLHF. In DNA, the CDR3 is TGTGCCAGCAGCTTGGAGAGGGGGTCACCCCTCCACTTT. Supplemented by reference TRBV13 and TRBJ1-6, the full variable domain reads AAGVIQSPRHLIKEKRETATLKCYPIPRHDTVYWYQQGPGQDPQFLISFYEKMQSDKGSIPDRFSAQQFSDYHSELNMSSLELGDSALYFCASSLERGSPLHFGNGTRLTVT.

This chain connects TRBV4-2 to TRBJ1-2; 8 bases line up with TRBD1. CDR1 LGHNA and CDR2 YNFKEQ come from the germline V gene. Trimming at V came to 1 base and at J to 0 bases, leaving 4 bases not matched to a gene. The CDR3 covers 16 residues. The CDR3 DNA reads as TGTGCCAGCAGCCAAGCAGGGGGCATGTCTAACTATGGCTACACCTTC. This sequence encodes CASSQAGGMSNYGYTF.

J is TRBJ1-1 and V is TRBV7-9; D is ambiguous. The CDR3 is made up of 12 amino acids. V was clipped by 4 bases and J by 5 bases, with 8 bases between them. Germline V gene data show CDR1 as SEHNR and CDR2 as FQNEAQ (reference sequence). This chain's CDR3 is CASSSGWTEAFF. The CDR3, as DNA: TGTGCCAGCAGCTCGGGTTGGACTGAAGCTTTCTTT.

CDR3 sequence reads: CASSLADSGQETQYF. CDR3 bases: TGCGCCAGCAGCTTGGCGGACAGTGGGCAGGAGACCCAGTACTTC. This sequence joins TRBV5-1 and TRBJ2-5; D is perhaps TRBD1 (6 bases). The germline V and J ends were trimmed by 0 bases and 5 bases, with 14 bases remaining between them. Per germline, CDR1 SGHRS and CDR2 YFSETQ. The CDR3 loop spans 15 amino acids.